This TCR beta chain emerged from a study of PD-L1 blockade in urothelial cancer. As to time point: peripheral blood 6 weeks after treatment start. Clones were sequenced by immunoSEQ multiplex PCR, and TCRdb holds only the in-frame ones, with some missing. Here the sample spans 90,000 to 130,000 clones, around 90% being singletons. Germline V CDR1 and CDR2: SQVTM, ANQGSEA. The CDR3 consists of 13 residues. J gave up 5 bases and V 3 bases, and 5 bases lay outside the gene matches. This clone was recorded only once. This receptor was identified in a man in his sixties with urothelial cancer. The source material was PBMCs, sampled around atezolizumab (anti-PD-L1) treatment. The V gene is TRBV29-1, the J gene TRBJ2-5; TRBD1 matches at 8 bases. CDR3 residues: CSVDLGQDETQYF. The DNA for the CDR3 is TGCAGCGTTGACCTGGGACAGGACGAGACCCAGTACTTC.